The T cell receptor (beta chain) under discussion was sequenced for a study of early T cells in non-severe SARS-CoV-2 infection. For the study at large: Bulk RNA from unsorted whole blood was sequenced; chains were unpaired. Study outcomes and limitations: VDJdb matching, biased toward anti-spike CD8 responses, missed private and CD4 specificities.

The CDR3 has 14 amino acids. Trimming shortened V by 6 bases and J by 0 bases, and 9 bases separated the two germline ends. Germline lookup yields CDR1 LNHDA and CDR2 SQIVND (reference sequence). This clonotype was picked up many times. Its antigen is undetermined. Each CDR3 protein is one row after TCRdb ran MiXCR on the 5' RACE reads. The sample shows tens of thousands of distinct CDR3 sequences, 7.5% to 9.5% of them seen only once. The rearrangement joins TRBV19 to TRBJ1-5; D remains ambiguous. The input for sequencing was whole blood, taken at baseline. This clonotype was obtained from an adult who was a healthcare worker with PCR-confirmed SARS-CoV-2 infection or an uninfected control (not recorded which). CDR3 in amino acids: CASRRPYSNQPQHF. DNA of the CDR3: TGTGCCAGTAGGAGGCCGTATAGCAATCAGCCCCAGCATTTT.